Presented here are 13 T cell receptor beta chains from one specimen sequenced in a study of T-cell reconstitution after alpha-beta-depleted transplantation in children. It was with unique molecular identifiers that the TCRbeta library was prepared. TCRdb re-called the PCR reads through MiXCR, storing one row per CDR3 protein. The sample includes about 200,000 distinct CDR3 sequences, roughly 15% of them seen just once. The source material was PBMCs from the stem cell graft donor, sampled from the stem cell graft. The source is a human donor who donated a stem cell graft to a child with acute lymphoblastic leukemia.

This clonotype was detected only a few times. The genes are TRBV19 and TRBJ1-1, with D possibly TRBD1 on 5 matching bases. Germline CDR1 is LNHDA and CDR2 is SQIVND (reference sequence). There are 15 residues in the CDR3. Trimming took 4 bases from V and 0 from J, leaving 12 bases between them. The CDR3 loop reads CASSKADSMNTEAFF. The CDR3 DNA reads as TGTGCCAGTAGTAAAGCCGACAGTATGAACACTGAAGCTTTCTTT.

At least ten counts were recorded for this clonotype. Compared with germline, one end of the junction differs, possibly owing to a read error. J is TRBJ1-4 and V is TRBV5-1; D may be TRBD1 (5 bases). The germline V gene has CDR1 SGHRS and CDR2 YFSETQ. The length of the CDR3 is 14 residues. CDR3: CASSLGQGGEKLFF. Written as DNA, the CDR3 is TGTGCCAGCAGCTTGGGTCAGGGAGGGGAAAAACTGTTTTTT.

This clonotype was recorded at least ten times. The chain has TRBV29-1 and TRBJ1-2, with 10 bases matching TRBD1. V shed 5 bases, J shed 8 bases, and the junction held 11 bases outside the gene matches. CDR3 length: 14 amino acids. Germline assignment: CDR1 SQVTM and CDR2 ANQGSEA. CDR3 nucleotide sequence: TGCAGCGTTACCAAGGACAGGGGGATGGGAGGCTACACCTTC. The encoded protein is CSVTKDRGMGGYTF.

Many counts were recorded for this clonotype. The V gene is TRBV4-2, the J gene TRBJ1-2; 11 bases match TRBD1. This CDR3 is 13 amino acids long. Germline CDR1 reads LGHNA; CDR2 reads YNFKEQ. V shed 5 bases, J shed 8 bases, and the junction held 4 bases outside the gene matches. The CDR3 is CASSRDRGRGYTF. Here the CDR3 DNA reads TGTGCCAGCAGCAGGGACAGGGGGAGAGGCTACACCTTC.

Worth noting for this clonotype: One junction end does not reproduce the germline sequence, and a read error may be involved. The chain couples TRBV4-1 to TRBJ2-6; tentative D call: TRBD1 (5 bases). The V gene's germline CDR1 is MGHRA and CDR2 YSYEKL. The CDR3 extends over 17 amino acids. The CDR3 protein is CASTQVMIGSGANVLTF. The CDR3 DNA follows: TGCGCCAGCACCCAAGTTATGATAGGGTCTGGGGCCAACGTGCTGACTTTC.

This clonotype was seen only a few times. This chain links TRBV5-5 with TRBJ2-1; a possible D gene is TRBD1 (6 bases). With 4 bases removed from V and 2 bases from J, the gap between germline ends came to 10 bases. The germline V gene has CDR1 SGHKS and CDR2 YYEKEE (reference sequence). This CDR3 is built from 14 residues. Here the CDR3 DNA reads TGTGCCAGCAGCCCAGGGGTCACCTACAATGAGCAGTTCTTC. It codes for CASSPGVTYNEQFF.

This clonotype was detected many times. This chain joins TRBV28 and TRBJ1-6, with D maybe TRBD1 (5 bases). Trimming cost V 6 bases and J 4 bases, with 10 bases left between them. The CDR3 covers 14 residues. In germline, CDR1 is MDHEN, CDR2 SYDVKM. CDR3 protein: CASRNGGYNSPLHF. In DNA, the CDR3 is TGTGCCAGCAGAAACGGGGGGTATAATTCACCCCTCCACTTT.

This clonotype showed up many times. The chain employs TRBV29-1 and TRBJ2-1; D gene ambiguous. V was cut by 6 bases and J by 3 bases, with 15 bases left in between. CDR3 length equals 14 residues. CDR1 and CDR2 (germline): SQVTM, ANQGSEA. The CDR3 DNA sequence: TGCAGCGTCCGACAACAGACTCTCTACAATGAGCAGTTCTTC. Protein: CSVRQQTLYNEQFF.

This clonotype was observed at least ten times. The chain has TRBV14 and TRBJ2-1, with D unclear. Germline V gene data show CDR1 as SGHDN and CDR2 as FVKESK. The ends were cut back, 2 bases at V and 3 bases at J, with 5 bases in the middle. The CDR3 totals 13 residues. CDR3 amino acids: CASSQNFYNEQFF. Written as DNA, the CDR3 is TGTGCCAGCAGCCAAAACTTCTACAATGAGCAGTTCTTC.

This clonotype was counted at least ten times. V and J are TRBV10-3 and TRBJ2-3; 10 bases are shared with TRBD1. Germline V lookup: CDR1 ENHRY, CDR2 SYGVKD. The CDR3 runs to 18 residues. Trimming took 7 bases from V and 3 from J; bases not matched to a gene: 16. DNA for the CDR3: TGTGCCATCACAAGAAACGTCCTCCGGGACAGGGGTACAGATACGCAGTATTTT. Its translation: CAITRNVLRDRGTDTQYF.

This clonotype appeared many times. J is TRBJ1-1 and V is TRBV5-6; TRBD1 agrees at 7 bases. This CDR3 is built from 17 residues. Germline CDR1 SGHDT, CDR2 YYEEEE. Trimming cost V 0 bases and J 4 bases; bases outside gene matches: 12. The DNA of the CDR3 is TGTGCCAGCAGCTTGGTTGTAGTTCGGGCAGGGGGCACTGAAGCTTTCTTT. Translated, it gives CASSLVVVRAGGTEAFF.

The chain is built from TRBV19 and TRBJ2-3, with a tentative D call TRBD2 (5 bases). CDR3 length equals 14 residues. Germline V gives CDR1 LNHDA, CDR2 SQIVND (reference sequence). V lost 5 bases and J lost 6, with 15 bases in between. The CDR3 DNA is TGTGCCAGTAGTCCGTCGAGGGCCAAGGATACGCAGTATTTT. Its protein is CASSPSRAKDTQYF.

This clonotype was counted ten times or more. The V and J genes are TRBV6-5 and TRBJ2-2; tentatively, D is TRBD2 (6 bases). Germline V lookup: CDR1 MNHEY, CDR2 SVGAGI. Trimming left V 4 bases short and J 6 bases short, with 15 bases between. The CDR3 is 15 amino acids. CDR3: CASSSRLVGAGELFF. In DNA form, the CDR3 reads TGTGCCAGCAGTTCTCGACTAGTTGGCGCCGGGGAGCTGTTTTTT.